One sample yielded the 9 T cell receptor beta chains listed below, sequenced in a study of blood T cell repertoires in COVID-19. Here immunoSEQ multiplex PCR was the method, and the copy in TCRdb shows in-frame clones only, minus some. Seen here are roughly 260,000 clones, about 89% observed once, and the top ten hold 0.95% to 1.5%. The sample was PBMCs or T cells enriched from blood (not recorded which). The source is a human donor in a cohort exposed to, infected with or recovered from COVID-19 (not recorded which). The donor label of this sample is uncertain.

The chain employs TRBV5-4 and TRBJ1-2, with TRBD1 matching 9 bases. The germline CDR1 and CDR2 sequences are SGHNT and YYREEE (reference sequence). The CDR3 consists of 16 residues. V lost 4 bases, J lost 4 bases, and 11 bases stayed unmatched. The CDR3 DNA reads as TGTGCCAGCAGCCGTAGCTGGGACAGGGTAATCTATGGCTACACCTTC. As protein: CASSRSWDRVIYGYTF.

This clone was seen more than once but under ten times. This chain links TRBV19 with TRBJ2-5; TRBD1 matches at 11 bases. The germline gives CDR1 LNHDA, CDR2 SQIVND (reference sequence). V gave up 5 bases and J gave up 2 bases; unmatched junction bases: 4. This CDR3 contains 15 residues. CDR3 DNA sequence: TGTGCCAGTAGTCCGGGACAGGGGGTTCAAGAGACCCAGTACTTC. It specifies CASSPGQGVQETQYF.

The chain recombines TRBV5-6 with TRBJ1-1; D unclear. Germline V CDR1 and CDR2: SGHDT, YYEEEE. Trimming cost V 1 base and J 0 bases, with 7 bases left between them. CDR3 length: 14 residues. The CDR3 reads CASSLQQLNTEAFF. The DNA of the CDR3 is TGTGCCAGCAGCTTGCAACAGTTGAACACTGAAGCTTTCTTT.

This sequence joins TRBV7-9 and TRBJ2-2; maybe TRBD1 (6 bases). This CDR3 spans 17 amino acids. Trimming cost V 5 bases and J 1 base, with 17 bases left between them. Germline V gene sequence: CDR1 SEHNR, CDR2 FQNEAQ (reference sequence). CDR3 in amino acids: CASSQRGSGVNTGELFF. CDR3 DNA sequence: TGTGCCAGCAGCCAGAGGGGGTCAGGGGTGAACACCGGGGAGCTGTTTTTT.

The V gene is TRBV29-1, the J gene TRBJ1-1; possible D gene TRBD1, 5 bases. The CDR3 contains 13 residues. Germline V gene data show CDR1 as SQVTM and CDR2 as ANQGSEA. V was shortened by 6 bases and J by 2 bases, with 13 bases between the two germline ends. CDR3 nucleotide sequence: TGCAGCGTCCAGGGAGGGCTCAACACTGAAGCTTTCTTT. Translation: CSVQGGLNTEAFF. Together with reference TRBV29-1 and TRBJ1-1, the CDR3 gives the full variable domain: SAVISQKPSRDICQRGTSLTIQCQVDSQVTMMFWYRQQPGQSLTLIATANQGSEATYESGFVIDKFPISRPNLTFSTLTVSNMSPEDSSIYLCSVQGGLNTEAFFGQGTRLTVV.

The rearrangement links TRBV7-8 to TRBJ2-7; 9 bases agree with TRBD1. The CDR3 length is 17 residues. V shed 0 bases, J shed 6 bases, and the junction held 12 bases outside the gene matches. CDR1 and CDR2 from the germline V gene are SGHVS and FQNEAQ. In DNA, the CDR3 is TGTGCCAGCAGCTTAGCGTTTCTCCGGGACAGGGATGGCGAGCAGTACTTC. Translated, it gives CASSLAFLRDRDGEQYF.

This rearrangement joins TRBV9 to TRBJ1-1, with D tentatively TRBD1 (5 bases). This CDR3 comprises 15 residues. Germline V lookup: CDR1 SGDLS, CDR2 YYNGEE. V shed 3 bases and J shed 5 bases, with 17 bases lying between them. The CDR3 DNA reads TGTGCCAGCAGCGCCGGGGAGCTCGGGGGGACTGAAGCTTTCTTT. It encodes CASSAGELGGTEAFF.

The rearrangement joins TRBV19 to TRBJ2-7, with a tentative D call TRBD1 (5 bases). The CDR3 consists of 14 residues. Germline V gene sequence: CDR1 LNHDA, CDR2 SQIVND (reference sequence). V was cut by 1 base and J by 6 bases, with 13 bases left in between. The CDR3 region is CASSIVTRAGEQYF. The CDR3 nucleotides read TGTGCCAGTAGTATAGTTACCAGGGCTGGCGAGCAGTACTTC.

The V gene is TRBV6-5, the J gene TRBJ2-7, with 8 bases aligning to TRBD2. V trimming: 6 bases; J trimming: 5 bases; junction bases outside the gene matches: 9. The CDR3 runs to 14 residues. Per germline, CDR1 MNHEY and CDR2 SVGAGI. CDR3 sequence reads: CASSPGGGSNEQYF. The CDR3 nucleotides are TGTGCCAGCAGCCCCGGGGGGGGGTCGAACGAGCAGTACTTC.